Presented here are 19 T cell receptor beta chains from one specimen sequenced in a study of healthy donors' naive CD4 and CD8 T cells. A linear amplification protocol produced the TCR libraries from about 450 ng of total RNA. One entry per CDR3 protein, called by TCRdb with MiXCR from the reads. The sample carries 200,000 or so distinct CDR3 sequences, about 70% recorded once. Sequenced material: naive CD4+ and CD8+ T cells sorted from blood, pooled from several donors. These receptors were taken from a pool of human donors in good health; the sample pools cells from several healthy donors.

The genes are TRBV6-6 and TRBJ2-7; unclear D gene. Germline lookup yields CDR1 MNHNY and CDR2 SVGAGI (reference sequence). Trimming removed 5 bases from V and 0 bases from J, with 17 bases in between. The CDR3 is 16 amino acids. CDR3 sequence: CASSEEADGYSYEQYF. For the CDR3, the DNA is TGTGCCAGCAGTGAAGAGGCAGACGGATACTCCTACGAGCAGTACTTC.

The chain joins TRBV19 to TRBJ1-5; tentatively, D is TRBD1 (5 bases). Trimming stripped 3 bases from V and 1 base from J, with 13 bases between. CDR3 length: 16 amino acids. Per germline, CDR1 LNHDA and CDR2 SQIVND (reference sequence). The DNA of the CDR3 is TGTGCCAGTAGTATCGGGGGTGAAACCAGCAATCAGCCCCAGCATTTT. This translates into CASSIGGETSNQPQHF.

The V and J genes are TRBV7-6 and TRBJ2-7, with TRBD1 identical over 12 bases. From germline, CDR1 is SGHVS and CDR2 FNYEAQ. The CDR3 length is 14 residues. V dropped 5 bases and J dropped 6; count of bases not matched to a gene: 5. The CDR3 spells CASSQGTGGVEQYF. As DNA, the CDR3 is TGTGCCAGCAGCCAAGGGACAGGGGGCGTCGAGCAGTACTTC.

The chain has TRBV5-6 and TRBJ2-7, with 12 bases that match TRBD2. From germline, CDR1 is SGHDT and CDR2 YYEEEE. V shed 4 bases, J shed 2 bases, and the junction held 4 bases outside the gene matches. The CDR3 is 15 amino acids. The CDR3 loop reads CASSPASGRAYEQYF. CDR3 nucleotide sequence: TGTGCCAGCAGCCCAGCTAGCGGGAGGGCCTACGAGCAGTACTTC.

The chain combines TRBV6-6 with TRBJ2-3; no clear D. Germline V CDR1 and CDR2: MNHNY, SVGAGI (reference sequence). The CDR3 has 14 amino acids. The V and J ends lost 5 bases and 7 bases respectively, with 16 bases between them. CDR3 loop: CASSNPTVDYTQYF. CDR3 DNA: TGTGCCAGCAGTAATCCTACCGTGGATTATACGCAGTATTTT.

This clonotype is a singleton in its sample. Here the CDR3 reads CASSVATPYEQYF. Here the CDR3 DNA reads TGTGCCAGCAGTGTAGCGACTCCCTACGAGCAGTACTTC. This chain uses TRBV6-1 with TRBJ2-7; tentatively, D is TRBD2 (5 bases). The CDR3 length is 13 residues. CDR1 and CDR2 (germline): MNHNS, SASEGT. V was trimmed by 4 bases and J by 2 bases, leaving 9 bases between them.

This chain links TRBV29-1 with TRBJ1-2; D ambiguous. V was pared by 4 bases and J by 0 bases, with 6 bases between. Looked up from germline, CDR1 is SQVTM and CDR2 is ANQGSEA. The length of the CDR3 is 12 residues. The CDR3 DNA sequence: TGCAGCGTTGTAGGGACTAACTATGGCTACACCTTC. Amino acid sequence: CSVVGTNYGYTF.

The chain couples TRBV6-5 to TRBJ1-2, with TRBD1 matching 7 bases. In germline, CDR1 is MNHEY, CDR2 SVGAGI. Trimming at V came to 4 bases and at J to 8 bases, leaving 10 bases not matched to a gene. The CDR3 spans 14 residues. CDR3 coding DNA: TGTGCCAGCAGTTCCGGAACAGGGGTTCACGGCTACACCTTC. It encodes CASSSGTGVHGYTF.

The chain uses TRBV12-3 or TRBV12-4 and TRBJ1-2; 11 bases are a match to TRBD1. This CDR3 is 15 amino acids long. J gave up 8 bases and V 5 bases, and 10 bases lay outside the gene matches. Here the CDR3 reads CASSPSGQGGGGYTF. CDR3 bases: TGTGCCAGCAGTCCCTCGGGACAGGGGGGTGGGGGCTACACCTTC.

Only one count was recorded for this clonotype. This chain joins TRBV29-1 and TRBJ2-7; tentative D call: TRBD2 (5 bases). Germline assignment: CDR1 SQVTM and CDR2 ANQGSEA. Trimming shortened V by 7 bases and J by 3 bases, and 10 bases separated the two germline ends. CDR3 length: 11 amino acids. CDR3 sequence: CSAFEGYEQYF. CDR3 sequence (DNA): TGCAGCGCCTTTGAGGGCTACGAGCAGTACTTC.

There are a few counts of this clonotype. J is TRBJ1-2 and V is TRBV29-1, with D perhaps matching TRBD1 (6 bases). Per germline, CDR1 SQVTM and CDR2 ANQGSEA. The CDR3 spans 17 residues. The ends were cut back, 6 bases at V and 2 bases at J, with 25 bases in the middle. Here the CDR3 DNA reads TGCAGCGTCGTCCTTTTGGGGGCGGGCATATACAACTATGGCTACACCTTC. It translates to CSVVLLGAGIYNYGYTF.

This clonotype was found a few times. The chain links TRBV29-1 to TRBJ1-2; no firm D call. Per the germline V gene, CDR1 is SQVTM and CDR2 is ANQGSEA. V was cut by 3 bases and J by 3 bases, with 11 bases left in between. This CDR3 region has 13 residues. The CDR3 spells CSVDHMRYYGYTF. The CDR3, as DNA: TGCAGCGTTGACCACATGAGATACTATGGCTACACCTTC. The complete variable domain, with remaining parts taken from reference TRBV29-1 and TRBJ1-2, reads SAVISQKPSRDICQRGTSLTIQCQVDSQVTMMFWYRQQPGQSLTLIATANQGSEATYESGFVIDKFPISRPNLTFSTLTVSNMSPEDSSIYLCSVDHMRYYGYTFGSGTRLTVV.

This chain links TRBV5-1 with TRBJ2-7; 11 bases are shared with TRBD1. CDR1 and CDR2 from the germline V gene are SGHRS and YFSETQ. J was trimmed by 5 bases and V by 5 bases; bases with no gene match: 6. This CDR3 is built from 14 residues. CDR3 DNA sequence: TGCGCCAGCAGGCCGGGACAGGGGGTCAACGAGCAGTACTTC. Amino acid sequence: CASRPGQGVNEQYF.

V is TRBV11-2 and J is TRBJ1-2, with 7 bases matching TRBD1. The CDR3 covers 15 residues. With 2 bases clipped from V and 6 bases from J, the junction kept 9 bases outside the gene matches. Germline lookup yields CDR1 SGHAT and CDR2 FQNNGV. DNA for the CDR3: TGTGCCAGCAGCTTAATCGGAGGGGGCTGGAATGGCTACACCTTC. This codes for CASSLIGGGWNGYTF. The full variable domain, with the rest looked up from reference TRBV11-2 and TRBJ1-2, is EAGVAQSPRYKIIEKRQSVAFWCNPISGHATLYWYQQILGQGPKLLIQFQNNGVVDDSQLPKDRFSAERLKGVDSTLKIQPAKLEDSAVYLCASSLIGGGWNGYTFGSGTRLTVV.

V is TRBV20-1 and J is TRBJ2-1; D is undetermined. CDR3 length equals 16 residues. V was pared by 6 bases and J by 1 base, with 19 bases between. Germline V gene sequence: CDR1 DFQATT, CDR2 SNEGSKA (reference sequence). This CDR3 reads CSAGRARTGSYNEQFF. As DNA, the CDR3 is TGCAGTGCCGGACGGGCGAGGACGGGTTCCTACAATGAGCAGTTCTTC.

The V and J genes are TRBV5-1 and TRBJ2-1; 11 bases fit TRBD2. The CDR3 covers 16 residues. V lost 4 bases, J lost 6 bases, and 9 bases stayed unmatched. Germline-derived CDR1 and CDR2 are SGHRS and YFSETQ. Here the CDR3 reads CASSRLSGRAGNEQFF. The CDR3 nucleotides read TGCGCCAGCAGCCGCCTTAGCGGGAGGGCCGGCAATGAGCAGTTCTTC.

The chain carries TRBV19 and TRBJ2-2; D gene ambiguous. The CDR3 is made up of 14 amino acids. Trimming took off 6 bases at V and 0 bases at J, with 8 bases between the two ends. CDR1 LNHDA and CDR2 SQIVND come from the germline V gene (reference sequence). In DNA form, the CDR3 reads TGTGCCAGTAGAGGCACGGCGAACACCGGGGAGCTGTTTTTT. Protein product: CASRGTANTGELFF.

The CDR3 loop reads CASSLDPLGPEAFF. The CDR3 DNA sequence: TGCGCCAGCAGCCTTGACCCGCTGGGCCCTGAAGCTTTCTTT. The chain employs TRBV5-1 and TRBJ1-1; D is unresolved. Per the germline V gene, CDR1 is SGHRS and CDR2 is YFSETQ. The V gene lost 4 bases and the J gene lost 6 bases, with 16 bases spanning the gap. CDR3 length: 14 residues.

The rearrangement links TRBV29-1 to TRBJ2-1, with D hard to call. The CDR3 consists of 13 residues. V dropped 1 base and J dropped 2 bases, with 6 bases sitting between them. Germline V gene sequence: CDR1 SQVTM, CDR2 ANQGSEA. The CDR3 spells CSVEGVAYNEQFF. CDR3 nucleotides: TGCAGCGTTGAAGGGGTGGCCTACAATGAGCAGTTCTTC.